Listed below are T cell receptor beta chains from one sample, sequenced in a study of blood T cell repertoires in COVID-19. Clones were sequenced by immunoSEQ multiplex PCR, and TCRdb holds only the in-frame ones, with some missing. The table shows some 340,000 clones, with 85% occurring only once. What was sequenced was peripheral blood. The receptors were sampled from a woman between 18 and 29 years old with acute or convalescent COVID-19. The CDR3 runs from the conserved cysteine through the conserved F or W.

J: TRBJ2-5
V: TRBV5-4
CDR3: CASSPTSSTSGAGGTQYF

J: TRBJ1-2
V: TRBV6-6
CDR3: CASSHTEGAGGYTF

J: TRBJ2-1
V: TRBV11-2
CDR3: CASSLVAGSYNEQFF

J: TRBJ2-3
V: TRBV5-4
CDR3: CASKSRGRRNTQYF

J: TRBJ2-1
V: TRBV5-1
CDR3: CASKETSEYNEQFF

J: TRBJ1-5
V: TRBV5-1
CDR3: CASSLEGSGPQHF

J: TRBJ1-1
V: TRBV19
CDR3: CASSTPSGTGGVNTEAFF

J: TRBJ1-5
V: TRBV28
CDR3: CASTMGGGNQPQHF

J: TRBJ2-3
V: TRBV5-1
CDR3: CASSFDKGTDTQYF

J: TRBJ2-7
V: TRBV19
CDR3: CATATGLEDYEQYF